This T cell receptor beta chain was sequenced in a study of cytomegalovirus exposure and HLA in healthy donors (dated by TCRdb to 2017 to 2019). Regarding the study in general: According to an earlier analysis of 550 to 700 of the donors, 200 million or so T cells yielded 117 million unique TCR beta sequences and about 280 Gb of sequence data. Besides the first cohort of about 730 subjects, a separate validation cohort made up of 120 different subjects was used. Donor age, sex, ethnicity and CMV serostatus were collected together with the repertoire data. In the later analysis, no new phenotypic data were used to find candidate immune exposures; instead, reliance was placed on TCR beta sequences and their occurrence across donors. The study combined high-throughput TCR immunosequencing, statistical association of individual TCRs with disease status, and machine learning to predict cytomegalovirus infection status. All discovery cohort repertoires had been generated on a single sequencing platform. About 300 gigabases of sequencing data and 70 million to 100 million unique TCR sequences were included in an early release covering about 700 HLA-typed donors. The study used immunosequencing to profile the T cell repertoires of approximately 650 subjects and linked those repertoires to cytomegalovirus serostatus. HLA typing covered class I and class II loci at four-digit resolution. Four to six DR-DQ haplotypes were handled as single units for association and clustering, since linkage in the cohort was strong. Among about 410 genotyped donors of the cohort, an average of around 240,000 unique TCR beta nucleotide sequences was sequenced per donor, of which about 19% were non-productive. In a later genetic analysis, genome-wide SNP genotypes for about 55% of the 666 donors were used, and that subset was treated as a discovery cohort. In a later analysis, previously published TCR beta repertoires from roughly 710 donors were re-analyzed and high-resolution HLA genotyping was added so that TCR occurrence patterns could be studied. Of the 398 genotyped donors, about 80% fell in the genetic ancestry cluster associated with self-reported Caucasian donors. The study aimed to test whether cataloging public T cell receptors could reveal signatures of past pathogen exposure. In an earlier analysis of roughly 580 of the donors, high-throughput TCR beta sequencing was used to judge whether each TCR beta V gene segment behaved as functional or pseudogenic. The number of donors typed differed by locus, with about 629-640 for A, B, C, DRB1 and DQB1, over 500 for DQA1, approximately 570 for DPA1, and under 490 for DPB1. Summary of the overall study and its limitations: The study listed approximately 150 TCR beta chains as associated with cytomegalovirus. Because counts were too low, some 16 rarely observed V segments, including chromosome 9 orphons, were excluded from the earlier analysis of some 590 of the donors. A group of highly shared sequence variants was considered likely to be a technical artifact of the sequencing pipeline. V-gene and J-gene trimming of TCR beta chains was associated with a missense DCLRE1C variant in a later genetic analysis, and the association was replicated in an independent cohort. In a later analysis, most CMV-associated TCR beta chains were found to appear HLA-restricted, with HLA associations seemingly driven largely by CMV exposure. Because HLA typing was missing for some donors at each locus, association tests included only the typed subset. Linkage disequilibrium might explain the correlated functional status among segregating V segments, but an unknown experimental factor could not be excluded. Strong co-occurrence of HLA alleles, especially DR and DQ, made assigning TCR associations to individual alleles difficult. Most TCR sequences were observed very rarely across donors, whereas some public TCRs were present in many individuals. A few of the identified cytomegalovirus-associated TCR beta chains were confirmed in vitro to be specific for cytomegalovirus antigens. In an earlier analysis of about 550 of the donors, most TCR beta V segments were observed in productive rearrangements about 87% or about 30% of the time, broadly matching IMGT annotations. A further reported finding was that TCR beta sequences accurately predicted the HLA-A and HLA-B alleles for most subjects in the first cohort. Compared with the approximately 670-donor mean, donors in an Asian-associated ancestry cluster had fewer N-insertions in productive TCRs, according to a later genetic analysis. According to a later analysis, parvovirus B19, influenza, CMV and Epstein-Barr virus appeared linked to several top co-occurrence clusters. The presence/absence analyses assumed that sequencing depth was roughly uniform across donors, and that assumption may not be true. The authors suggested that the approach could potentially be extended to other disease states and immunological phenotypes. The classifier was reported to diagnose cytomegalovirus status with high specificity and sensitivity in both the original and validation cohorts. Compared with equally common non-associated chains, HLA-associated TCR beta chains in a later analysis were more clonally expanded and had lower generation probabilities. A later analysis found that TCR association rates varied across HLA loci, with DRB1 alleles showing the most associated TCRs and HLA-C alleles the fewest. Specific HLA alleles were associated with roughly 16,000 TCR beta sequences at a false discovery rate of 0.05 in a later analysis. The only immune exposure information available for the cohort was CMV serostatus. The cohort was sequenced for TCR beta chains only, and without alpha or paired-chain data the features that could be detected were limited.

In total, more than 500 healthy bone marrow donors made up the cohort. At the time of sampling, all cohort members were nominally healthy, though unrecorded immune exposures were likely present. The donor tested CMV seronegative, placing the donor among the 350 to 400 seronegative members of the cohort. Each donor provided a peripheral blood sample, and peripheral blood mononuclear cells were used for TCR beta sequencing. Genomic DNA extraction from the blood cell samples was performed with the Qiagen DNeasy Blood Extraction Kit. As regards this clone: This receptor's antigen is unknown. No per-base quality is available; no much larger clone lies one base away.

Receptors were amplified or captured by the immunoSEQ multiplex PCR assay. For the multiplex PCR, a mixture combining 60 forward primers for TCR Vbeta segments and 13 reverse primers for TCR Jbeta segments was used. The CDR3 region of rearranged TCR beta genes was amplified from genomic DNA by a multiplex PCR assay. Amplified TCR beta libraries were sequenced as 87-base-pair reads on the Illumina HiSeq System. Under the source paper's analysis protocol: A later analysis counted tens of millions of unique TCR beta chains across the 666 repertoires, and around 9.9 million of these chains were shared by at least two donors. Raw reads were error-corrected and collapsed into unique sequences with a nearest-neighbor algorithm that merged closely related sequences to remove PCR and sequencing errors. Alignment of CDR3 sequences to IMGT reference sequences was used to assign V, D and J gene segments. For a sequence to be retained, at least a six-nucleotide match to both a V gene segment and a J gene segment was required. Rearrangements were called productive when the CDR3 lacked stop codons and stayed in frame with V and J; all others were non-productive. Following IMGT convention, CDR3 was defined as the stretch from the second conserved V-encoded cysteine up to the conserved J-encoded phenylalanine. In an earlier analysis of around 640 of the donors, sequences lacking an unambiguous match to a single V gene segment were excluded. In an earlier analysis of about 590 of the donors, a V segment was called functional when productive rearrangements were above 56.7%, and segregating when the standard deviation between donors exceeded 5%. A statistical classification framework was developed to diagnose cytomegalovirus status using the catalog of TCR beta chain sequences. V and J gene assignment, in a later analysis, came from comparing TCR nucleotide sequences with IMGT/GENE-DB human TR gene sequences. Using the TCRdist pipeline, a later analysis assigned CDR3 sequences along with most-parsimonious VDJ recombination scenarios. A later analysis defined each TCR beta chain by its CDR3 amino acid sequence plus V-gene family, and excluded reads lacking a unique V-gene family. As a way to deal with suspected cross-contamination and a sequencing artifact, a later analysis dropped 500 to 700 nucleotide sequences that were highly shared and had low generation probability. In a later analysis, a clonal expansion index was calculated for each public chain from normalized within-repertoire ranks of inferred template counts. In a later analysis, generation probabilities were computed with a VDJ recombination model fitted to out-of-frame rearrangements, and the resulting probabilities were checked against IGoR. In a later analysis, hypergeometric tests were used to score TCR-TCR, TCR-HLA and TCR-CMV co-occurrence, with a repertoire-size bias correction applied to TCR pairs. A later analysis estimated false discovery rates by permuting HLA or CMV assignments 20 times. In a later analysis, co-occurring TCRs were grouped using DBSCAN, with TCRdist sequence similarity added in when clustering inside HLA-allele-positive subsets. For co-occurrence clustering, repertoires with fewer than 30,000 or more than 120,000 public chains were excluded, along with a handful of repertoires with anomalous nucleotide sharing. TCRdb mirrors the immuneACCESS table, restricted to in-frame sequences. Some clones are absent from its copies; in checked studies, under half trace to an unresolved V gene, and the reason for the others is unknown. V, J and clone size reflect that table, while D and trimming were determined from the DNA. The sample has approximately 150,000 clones on record, 80% of them singletons. About 5% of the sample goes to the ten largest clones.

The receptor's source is a man aged 35 to 55 in good health and CMV-seronegative. The sequenced sample was PBMCs.

The bases are TGCGCCAGCAGCCCGGACAGCATGGAATCCTATGGCTACACCTTC. The resulting protein is CASSPDSMESYGYTF. Recombination linked TRBV5-1 to TRBJ1-2; the D segment could be TRBD1, given 6 matching bases. The germline V gene supplies CDR1 SGHRS and CDR2 YFSETQ. V gives up 4 bases and J gives up 4 bases, and the segment between their germline ends measures 17 bases. Including cysteine and phenylalanine, the CDR3 has 15 amino acids. Only the CDR3 region is kept as DNA, spanning 45 bases read in frame from base 1. The reference TRBV5-1 and TRBJ1-2 proteins fill in what lies around the CDR3, so the full variable domain reads KAGVTQTPRYLIKTRGQQVTLSCSPISGHRSVSWYQQTPGQGLQFLFEYFSETQRNKGNFPGRFSGRQFSNSRSEMNVSTLELGDSALYLCASSPDSMESYGYTFGSGTRLTVV.